Detailed here is one TCR beta chain. What it binds is unknown. Amplified TCR beta CDR3 regions were obtained using RNA transcripts as template. RT-PCR in the first round used HTBI primers; a second-round multiplex PCR followed. MiXCR was run by TCRdb on the multiplex PCR reads, yielding one entry per CDR3 protein. The sample lists 300,000 to 500,000 distinct CDR3 sequences, approximately 15% occurring once. The entry originates in a study of Graves' ophthalmopathy and Graves' hyperthyroidism. Study-wide results and caveats: Cross-validated, the 13-signature model showed 87.88%/81.08% sensitivity/specificity, and 80%/75% in the test set.

Germline V gene sequence: CDR1 MNHEY, CDR2 SVGAGI. The length of the CDR3 is 12 residues. Trimming cost V 8 bases and J 8 bases, with 12 bases left between them. The sample consisted of peripheral blood. The sequence was obtained from a woman younger than 30 with stable Graves' hyperthyroidism. This chain links TRBV6-5 with TRBJ2-2, with D perhaps being TRBD1 or TRBD2 (6 bases each). The CDR3 DNA reads as TGTGCCAGCGGGGGGCTCGGGGGGGAGCTGTTTTTT. This codes for CASGGLGGELFF.